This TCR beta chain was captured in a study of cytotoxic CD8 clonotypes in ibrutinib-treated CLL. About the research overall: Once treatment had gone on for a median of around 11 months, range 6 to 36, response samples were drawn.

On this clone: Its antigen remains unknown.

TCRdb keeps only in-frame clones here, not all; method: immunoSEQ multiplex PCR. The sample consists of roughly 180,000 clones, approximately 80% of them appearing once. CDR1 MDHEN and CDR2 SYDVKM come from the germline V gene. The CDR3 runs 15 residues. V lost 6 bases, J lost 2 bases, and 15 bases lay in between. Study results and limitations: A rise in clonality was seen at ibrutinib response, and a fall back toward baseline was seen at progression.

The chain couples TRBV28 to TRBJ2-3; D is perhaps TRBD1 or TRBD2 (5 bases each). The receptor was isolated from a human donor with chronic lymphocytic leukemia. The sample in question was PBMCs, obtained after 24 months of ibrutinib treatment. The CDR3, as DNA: TGTGCCAGCAGCTCACCCGGGGCTCCCACAGATACGCAGTATTTT. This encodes CASSSPGAPTDTQYF.